These 3 T cell receptor beta chains originate from one sample sequenced in a study of blood T cells in healthy people across ages. Through a sample-barcoded 5' primer and a J-beta primer mix, a second PCR was run for about 7 to 12 cycles. TCRdb ran MiXCR on the 5' RACE reads and lists one entry per CDR3 protein. The data show about 1,600,000 distinct CDR3 sequences, roughly 40% seen once. Material for sequencing was blood. The receptors come from a woman younger than 30 in good health.

The rearrangement links TRBV29-1 to TRBJ2-3; no reliable D call. Trimming removed 4 bases from V and 3 bases from J, with 11 bases in between. This CDR3 is 13 amino acids long. Per the germline V gene, CDR1 is SQVTM and CDR2 is ANQGSEA. In nucleotides, the CDR3 is TGCAGCGTTGCTCGACCATTAACAGATACGCAGTATTTT. Its protein product is CSVARPLTDTQYF.

DNA for the CDR3: TGTGCCAGCAGTTACTCGAAGGATCGCTACAATGAGCAGTTCTTC. This codes for CASSYSKDRYNEQFF. The chain couples TRBV6-2 or TRBV6-3 to TRBJ2-1; D is unclear. Trimming took off 0 bases at V and 3 bases at J, with 9 bases between the two ends. The CDR3 runs to 15 residues. The germline gives CDR1 MNHEY, CDR2 SVGEGT.

V is TRBV20-1 and J is TRBJ2-5, with 7 bases aligning to TRBD1. The CDR3 is 13 residues long. The ends lost 4 bases at V and 4 bases at J; junction bases unmatched: 6. CDR1 is DFQATT, CDR2 SNEGSKA, per germline (reference sequence). DNA of the CDR3: TGCAGTGCTAACCAGGGGGTGGGAGAGACCCAGTACTTC. This gives the protein CSANQGVGETQYF.